This TCR beta chain was retrieved from a study of STAT5B mutations in CD4+ large granular lymphocyte leukemia. Trimming stripped 2 bases from V and 7 bases from J, with 10 bases between. The CDR3 runs to 12 residues. Germline loops: CDR1 SGHDT, CDR2 YYEEEE. Sequencing used immunoSEQ multiplex PCR; TCRdb keeps in-frame clones, though not all of them. The sample gives about 30,000 clones, around four fifths of which show up once; 2.1% is in the top ten. The rearrangement links TRBV5-6 to TRBJ2-7; no definite D call. The sample comprised CD4+ T cells from blood buffy coats. The receptor's source is a human donor in good health. In nucleotides, the CDR3 is TGTGCCAGCAGCTTCCCGCCCGGGGAGCAGTACTTC. Its translation: CASSFPPGEQYF.